These T cell receptor beta chains were read from a single sample in a study of T cells in Graves' hyperthyroidism and ophthalmopathy. TCRdb analysed the multiplex PCR reads with MiXCR anew, one entry per CDR3 protein. This sample has hundreds of thousands of distinct CDR3 sequences, with about 14% found just once. The sequenced sample was blood. The receptors originated from a woman aged 40 to 50 with Graves' ophthalmopathy. The CDR3 runs from the conserved cysteine through the conserved F or W. D genes are given only for firm matches. Rows give clone size only sometimes, using once, few, many, or a class for an expanded clone.

d_call,v_call,clone_size,j_call,cdr3_nt,cdr3_aa
NA,TRBV14,NA,TRBJ1-1,TGTGCCAGCAGCCAACCCGGGACGGTGAACAATCTCGCTGAAGCTTTCTTT,CASSQPGTVNNLAEAFF
TRBD1,TRBV10-3,NA,TRBJ2-3,TGTGCCATCAGAACCGGGACAGGGGGCATTAATACGCAGTATTTT,CAIRTGTGGINTQYF
NA,TRBV5-1,many,TRBJ2-7,TGCGCCAGCAGCTTGGGATACTACTCCTACGAGCAGTACTTC,CASSLGYYSYEQYF
TRBD1,TRBV28,many,TRBJ2-7,TGTGCCAGCAGTTATGGGGACAGTAACTACGAGCAGTACTTC,CASSYGDSNYEQYF
TRBD1,TRBV12-3/TRBV12-4,NA,TRBJ1-6,TGTGCCAGCAGGCCAGGACAGGAACACTCACCCCTCCACTTT,CASRPGQEHSPLHF
NA,TRBV12-3/TRBV12-4,many,TRBJ1-2,TGTGCCAGCAGTTCCGGGGCAAGAAACTATGGCTACACCTTC,CASSSGARNYGYTF
NA,TRBV28,many,TRBJ1-5,TGTGCCAGCAGATCTAATAGCAATCAGCCCCAGCATTTT,CASRSNSNQPQHF
NA,TRBV12-3/TRBV12-4,many,TRBJ1-2,TGTGCCAGCAGTTTAGACCGAGGATTGGATGGCTACACCTTC,CASSLDRGLDGYTF
NA,TRBV9,many,TRBJ1-1,TGTGCCAGCAGCGTAGAGTCAGGGGCTGAAGCTTTCTTT,CASSVESGAEAFF
TRBD2,TRBV6-2/TRBV6-3,many,TRBJ2-7,TGTGCCAGCAGTTACTCGACAGCGGGAGATCCGTACTTC,CASSYSTAGDPYF
NA,TRBV7-8,many,TRBJ2-7,TGTGCCAGCACCCGAGGAGACAGTCCCTCCTACGAGCAGTACTTC,CASTRGDSPSYEQYF
NA,TRBV28,many,TRBJ2-7,TGTGCCAGCAGTTTAGACATTTACGCCCGCGGGATCCACGAGCAGTACTTC,CASSLDIYARGIHEQYF
NA,TRBV20-1,many,TRBJ2-7,TGCAGTGTACACGGTTTACACGAGCAGTACTTC,CSVHGLHEQYF